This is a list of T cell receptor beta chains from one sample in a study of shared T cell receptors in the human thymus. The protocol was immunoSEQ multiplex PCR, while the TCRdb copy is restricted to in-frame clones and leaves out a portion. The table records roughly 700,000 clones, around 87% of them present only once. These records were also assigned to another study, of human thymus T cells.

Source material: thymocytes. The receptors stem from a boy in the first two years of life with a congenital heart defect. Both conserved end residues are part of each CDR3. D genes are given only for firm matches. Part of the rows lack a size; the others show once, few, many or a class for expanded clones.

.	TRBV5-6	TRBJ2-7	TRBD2	CASSLTGTSDSYEQYF	TGTGCCAGCAGCCTCACCGGGACTAGCGACTCCTACGAGCAGTACTTC
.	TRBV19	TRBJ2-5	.	CASSILGQQETQYF	TGTGCCAGTAGTATTTTAGGACAGCAAGAGACCCAGTACTTC
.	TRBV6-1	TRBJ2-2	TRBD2	CASSEWAGGNTGELFF	TGTGCCAGCAGTGAATGGGCGGGAGGCAATACCGGGGAGCTGTTTTTT
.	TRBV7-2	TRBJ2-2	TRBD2	CASSKGTTLVGELFF	TGTGCCAGCAGCAAAGGGACTACCCTGGTGGGGGAGCTGTTTTTT
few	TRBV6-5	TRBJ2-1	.	CASSYSSASGRQFF	TGTGCCAGCAGTTACTCGAGCGCCTCCGGGAGGCAGTTCTTC
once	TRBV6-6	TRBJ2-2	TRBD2	CASSLTSGANTGELFF	TGTGCCAGCAGTTTAACTAGCGGGGCGAACACCGGGGAGCTGTTTTTT
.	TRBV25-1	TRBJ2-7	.	CASSEYIGGYEQYF	TGTGCCAGCAGTGAATATATCGGGGGCTACGAGCAGTACTTC
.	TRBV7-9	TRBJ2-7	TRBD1	CASSLVRDRGAYEQYF	TGTGCCAGCAGCTTAGTCCGGGACAGGGGGGCCTACGAGCAGTACTTC
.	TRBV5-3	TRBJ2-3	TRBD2	CARSLPPNEREFTDTQYF	TGTGCCAGAAGCTTGCCCCCGAACGAGCGGGAATTCACAGATACGCAGTATTTT
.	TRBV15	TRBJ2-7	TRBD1	CATSTGTGSSYEQYF	TGTGCCACCAGCACCGGGACAGGGAGCTCCTACGAGCAGTACTTC
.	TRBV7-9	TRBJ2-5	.	CASSLVLAATQYF	TGTGCCAGCAGCTTAGTGCTAGCAGCGACCCAGTACTTC
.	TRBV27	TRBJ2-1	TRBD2	CASSLTSPGTSYNNEQFF	TGTGCCAGCAGTTTGACATCCCCCGGGACTAGCTACAACAATGAGCAGTTCTTC
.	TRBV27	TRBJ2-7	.	CASSPRRDWNYEQYF	TGTGCCAGCAGTCCCCGCCGGGACTGGAACTACGAGCAGTACTTC
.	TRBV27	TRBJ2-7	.	CASSLNGSWEQYF	TGTGCCAGCAGTTTAAACGGGAGCTGGGAGCAGTACTTC
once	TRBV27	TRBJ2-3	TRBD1	CASSLKWGDRVIDTQYF	TGTGCCAGCAGCCTTAAATGGGGGGACAGGGTGATAGATACGCAGTATTTT
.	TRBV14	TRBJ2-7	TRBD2	CASSPLPLWEGPGEQYF	TGTGCCAGCAGCCCATTACCGCTGTGGGAGGGCCCCGGCGAGCAGTACTTC
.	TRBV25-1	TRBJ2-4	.	CASSESSKNIQYF	TGTGCCAGCAGTGAATCCTCCAAAAACATTCAGTACTTC
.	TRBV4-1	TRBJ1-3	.	CASSRPTGFPGNTIYF	TGCGCCAGCAGCCGACCCACAGGGTTCCCTGGAAACACCATATATTTT